This passage covers 13 T cell receptor beta chains from one sample sequenced in a study of shared clonotypes between healthy human individuals (dated by TCRdb to between 2020 and 2021). The library was made by the immunoSEQ multiplex PCR assay. TCRdb stores this immuneACCESS table with in-frame sequences only. Part of the clones is absent; in the studies checked, under half of the shortfall reflects unresolved V genes, and no reason is known for the rest. The sample table shows roughly 95,000 clones, and around half are seen once. More than 13% of the sample rests with the top ten. Specimen: PBMCs. These receptors were obtained from a woman aged 40 to 50 in good health. Some clones in this sample may be carry-over from other donors' samples.

This clone was seen many times. This chain connects TRBV6-1 to TRBJ2-3; 11 nucleotides align to TRBD1. The V gene's germline CDR1 is MNHNS and CDR2 SASEGT. The CDR3 is made up of 14 amino acids. V gave up 4 bases and J gave up 4 bases; unmatched junction bases: 1. The CDR3 bases are TGTGCCAGCAGTGGGACAGGGGGCGCAGATACGCAGTATTTT. Translation gives CASSGTGGADTQYF.

As for this clone: A much larger clone differs from this one at a single base, so this may be a read error. V is TRBV7-2 and J is TRBJ1-2; D is unresolved. This CDR3 spans 14 amino acids. Germline-derived CDR1 and CDR2 are SGHTA and FQGNSA. Between the trimmed V and J ends, which lost 1 base and 0 bases, there was a span of 6 bases. The CDR3 reads CASSLGGANYGYTF. The CDR3 region has the DNA TGTGCCAGCAGCTTAGGGGGAGCTAACTATGGCTACACCTTC.

This chain uses TRBV7-9 with TRBJ1-5; TRBD1 is a possible D gene (5 bases). The V and J ends lost 5 bases and 5 bases respectively, with 7 bases between them. The CDR3 contains 12 residues. The germline V gene encodes CDR1 SEHNR and CDR2 FQNEAQ (reference sequence). The CDR3 bases are TGTGCCAGCAGCGCGACAGATCAGCCCCAGCATTTT. Amino acids: CASSATDQPQHF.

V is TRBV7-9 and J is TRBJ2-1; TRBD2 aligns across 14 bases. Germline CDR1 and CDR2: SEHNR and FQNEAQ (reference sequence). The CDR3 consists of 15 residues. V was clipped by 7 bases and J by 4 bases; unmatched bases: 3. CDR3 bases: TGTGCCAGCAAGACTAGCGGGGGGGCATACAATGAGCAGTTCTTC. As protein: CASKTSGGAYNEQFF.

This clone was detected a few times. The chain couples TRBV28 to TRBJ2-1; 9 bases map to TRBD2. The junction had 7 bases not matched to a gene; V was cut back by 5 bases and J by 5 bases. Germline lookup yields CDR1 MDHEN and CDR2 SYDVKM. The CDR3 covers 15 residues. CDR3 amino acids: CASSRGLARDNEQFF. Written as DNA, the CDR3 is TGTGCCAGCAGTCGAGGACTAGCGCGGGACAATGAGCAGTTCTTC.

In its sample, this clone was seen many times. This chain links TRBV7-3 with TRBJ2-3; 10 nucleotides agree with TRBD2. Looked up from germline, CDR1 is SGHTA and CDR2 is FQGTGA. V lost 5 bases to trimming and J lost 4 bases; unmatched junction nucleotides: 9. The CDR3 sequence is 16 residues long. The CDR3 coding sequence is TGTGCCAGCAGCACAGGGGCTAGCGGGAGCCCAGATACGCAGTATTTT. Translation gives CASSTGASGSPDTQYF. The full variable domain, rest sourced from reference TRBV7-3 and TRBJ2-3, is GAGVSQTPSNKVTEKGKYVELRCDPISGHTALYWYRQSLGQGPEFLIYFQGTGAADDSGLPNDRFFAVRPEGSVSTLKIQRTERGDSAVYLCASSTGASGSPDTQYFGPGTRLTVL.

This clone was seen only a few times. This chain connects TRBV6-6 to TRBJ2-1; a possible D gene is TRBD2 (7 bases). This CDR3 has 14 residues. From germline, CDR1 is MNHNY and CDR2 SVGAGI (reference sequence). Deletions cut 6 bases from V and 7 bases from J, with 16 bases between. Here the CDR3 reads CASSPQGGGNEQFF. The DNA of the CDR3 is TGTGCCAGCAGCCCACAGGGAGGGGGGAATGAGCAGTTCTTC.

This clone has a count of ten or more. Other DNA sequences within the sample encode an identical CDR3. The chain carries TRBV11-2 and TRBJ2-3; D gene uncertain. CDR1 is SGHAT and CDR2 is FQNNGV in the germline V gene. V was pared by 1 base and J by 3 bases, with 2 bases between. The CDR3 spans 12 residues. The CDR3 is CASSLGTDTQYF. CDR3 DNA sequence: TGTGCCAGCAGCTTAGGGACAGATACGCAGTATTTT. The full variable domain, in which reference TRBV11-2 and TRBJ2-3 provide the parts outside the CDR3, is EAGVAQSPRYKIIEKRQSVAFWCNPISGHATLYWYQQILGQGPKLLIQFQNNGVVDDSQLPKDRFSAERLKGVDSTLKIQPAKLEDSAVYLCASSLGTDTQYFGPGTRLTVL.

This clone was observed once. The V call is TRBV5-6, the J call TRBJ2-1; 9 positions match TRBD2. This CDR3 comprises 15 residues. Germline CDR1 SGHDT, CDR2 YYEEEE. V lost 4 bases to trimming and J lost 4 bases; unmatched junction nucleotides: 6. CDR3 DNA: TGTGCCAGCAGCCCTCCTAGCGGGGAATACAATGAGCAGTTCTTC. Amino acids: CASSPPSGEYNEQFF.

At least ten counts were recorded for this clone. The chain recombines TRBV28 with TRBJ2-1, with 7 bases aligning to TRBD1. CDR3 length: 14 amino acids. The ends lost 5 bases at V and 6 bases at J; junction bases unmatched: 7. Germline values: CDR1 MDHEN, CDR2 SYDVKM. In nucleotides, the CDR3 is TGTGCCAGCAGTCCACCACAGGGGCCCAATGAGCAGTTCTTC. Protein product: CASSPPQGPNEQFF.

The genes are TRBV7-9 and TRBJ2-5; 10 nucleotides agree with TRBD2. CDR1 is SEHNR and CDR2 is FQNEAQ in the germline V gene (reference sequence). V dropped 4 bases and J dropped 5; count of bases not matched to a gene: 10. This CDR3 is built from 16 residues. The CDR3 reads CASSSGLAVWEETQYF. CDR3 DNA sequence: TGTGCCAGCAGCTCCGGACTAGCGGTTTGGGAGGAGACCCAGTACTTC.

The chain recombines TRBV7-2 with TRBJ2-1, with a weak D call TRBD1 (5 bases). V dropped 6 bases and J dropped 12 bases, with 12 bases sitting between them. Germline V gene sequence: CDR1 SGHTA, CDR2 FQGNSA. The CDR3 extends over 11 amino acids. The CDR3 DNA is TGTGCCAGCAGAGAAGGGGTACGGCAGTTCTTC. Translation gives CASREGVRQFF.

Only a few counts were recorded for this clone. This chain uses TRBV15 with TRBJ2-3; 9 bases are a match to TRBD2. V gave up 8 bases and J gave up 2 bases; unmatched junction bases: 5. The germline gives CDR1 LNHNV, CDR2 YYDKDF (reference sequence). The CDR3 contains 14 residues. CDR3 protein: CATGAGGDTDTQYF. DNA of the CDR3: TGTGCCACCGGTGCGGGAGGGGACACAGATACGCAGTATTTT. Full variable domain (outside the CDR3, taken from reference TRBV15 and TRBJ2-3): DAMVIQNPRYQVTQFGKPVTLSCSQTLNHNVMYWYQQKSSQAPKLLFHYYDKDFNNEADTPDNFQSRRPNTSFCFLDIRSPGLGDTAMYLCATGAGGDTDTQYFGPGTRLTVL.